One sample yielded the 12 T cell receptor beta chains listed below, sequenced in a study of identical twins listed by TCRdb under 2016. Receptors were amplified or captured by 5' RACE. Instrument on record: Illumina HiSeq 2000. TCRdb itself trimmed the public reads at Q25 with fastp, ran MiXCR and retained productive beta chains. Here each entry gathers all rows of one CDR3 protein and keeps the most common genes and DNA. Present in this sample are roughly 690,000 distinct CDR3 sequences, around 21% of which were seen just once. The top ten constitute 4% to 5.5% of the sample. Separately, the same data were catalogued under a study of T cells expressing NK-cell markers.

Source material: PBMCs. Receptors originate from a young woman in good health.

This clonotype was counted between two and nine times. This sequence joins TRBV12-3 or TRBV12-4 and TRBJ2-3, with D uncertain. The CDR3 is 12 residues long. The V end lost 6 bases, the J end lost 6 bases, and 10 bases lay between the germline ends. DNA for the CDR3: TGTGCCAGCAGGGTAGGGCTGGATACGCAGTATTTT. Translation: CASRVGLDTQYF.

The chain is built from TRBV10-3 and TRBJ2-7, with TRBD1 identical over 12 bases. This CDR3 has 15 residues. Germline CDR1 reads ENHRY; CDR2 reads SYGVKD. V lost 10 bases, J lost 6 bases, and 13 bases stayed unmatched. The chain's CDR3 is CASLMGQGARREQYF. CDR3 DNA sequence: TGTGCCAGCCTGATGGGACAGGGGGCGCGGCGCGAGCAGTACTTC.

This clonotype was found a few times. This sequence joins TRBV12-3 or TRBV12-4 and TRBJ1-1; D is ambiguous. The length of the CDR3 is 13 residues. V shed 7 bases and J shed 2 bases, with 11 bases lying between them. For the CDR3, the DNA is TGTGCCAGCATCAGGACCGGTAACACTGAAGCTTTCTTT. Protein sequence: CASIRTGNTEAFF.

This clonotype was seen a handful of times. This chain joins TRBV6-1 and TRBJ2-2; 8 bases are a match to TRBD1. J lost 5 bases, V lost 5 bases, and 10 bases had no gene match. The CDR3 totals 16 residues. CDR1 is MNHNS and CDR2 is SASEGT in the germline V gene. CDR3 protein: CASSPFSTGGTGELFF. The CDR3 nucleotides read TGTGCCAGCAGTCCCTTCTCTACAGGGGGTACCGGGGAGCTGTTTTTT.

A few counts support this clonotype. One end of the junction is discordant with germline, which a read error may explain. V gene TRBV6-2 or TRBV6-3 combines with J gene TRBJ2-1, with TRBD2 as a possible D gene (6 bases). The CDR3 totals 16 residues. Germline V CDR1 and CDR2: MNHEY, SVGEGT. The CDR3 here is CASSNSRDLWYNEQFF. CDR3 in DNA: TGTGCCAGCAGTAACTCTCGGGACTTGTGGTACAATGAGCAGTTCTTC.

This clonotype has more than one count but fewer than ten. CDR3 in amino acids: CASSLTGQGYTF. CDR3 DNA: TGTGCCAGCAGCTTAACGGGACAAGGCTACACCTTC. The V gene is TRBV7-6, the J gene TRBJ1-2; possibly TRBD1 for D (6 bases). The length of the CDR3 is 12 residues. The V end was cut by 2 bases, the J end by 8 bases, with 9 bases between. Germline V gene lookup returns CDR1 SGHVS and CDR2 FNYEAQ.

This clonotype occurred many times. V is TRBV5-1 and J is TRBJ2-3; either TRBD1 or TRBD2 may fit D (5 bases each). This CDR3 is 17 amino acids long. Germline CDR1 SGHRS, CDR2 YFSETQ. Trimming shortened V by 0 bases and J by 2 bases, and 16 bases separated the two germline ends. The CDR3 nucleotides read TGCGCCAGCAGCTTGGCCCGGGACCAGAGACCCACAGATACGCAGTATTTT. It translates to CASSLARDQRPTDTQYF.

The chain is built from TRBV11-1 and TRBJ2-3, with D perhaps TRBD2 (5 bases). Trimming pared 1 base from V and 2 bases from J, leaving 22 bases between. The CDR3 is 19 residues long. The germline CDR1 and CDR2 sequences are SGHAT and FQDESV (reference sequence). DNA of the CDR3: TGTGCCAGCAGCTTAGGGGAAGGACCGGACTGGGCGTCCACAGATACGCAGTATTTT. This translates into CASSLGEGPDWASTDTQYF. Filled out from reference TRBV11-1 and TRBJ2-3, the complete variable domain reads EAEVAQSPRYKITEKSQAVAFWCDPISGHATLYWYRQILGQGPELLVQFQDESVVDDSQLPKDRFSAERLKGVDSTLKIQPAELGDSAMYLCASSLGEGPDWASTDTQYFGPGTRLTVL.

The V gene is TRBV5-5, the J gene TRBJ2-7; D may match TRBD1 or TRBD2 (5 bases each). Trimming removed 0 bases from V and 4 bases from J, with 11 bases in between. CDR3 length: 14 amino acids. The germline V gene encodes CDR1 SGHKS and CDR2 YYEKEE (reference sequence). CDR3 protein: CASSLVGRIYEQYF. DNA of the CDR3: TGTGCCAGCAGCTTGGTGGGACGGATATACGAGCAGTACTTC.

The chain joins TRBV20-1 to TRBJ1-3; D might be TRBD1 (6 bases). V lost 7 bases and J lost 8, with 18 bases in between. This CDR3 has 13 residues. From germline, CDR1 is DFQATT and CDR2 SNEGSKA (reference sequence). The CDR3 loop is CSVSDSFLDTIYF. The CDR3 DNA sequence: TGCAGTGTTTCGGACAGCTTCCTAGACACCATATATTTT.

This clonotype turned up a few times. The chain is built from TRBV29-1 and TRBJ2-5; D might be TRBD1 (5 bases). The ends were cut back, 6 bases at V and 3 bases at J, with 8 bases in the middle. The CDR3 consists of 11 residues. The germline V gene has CDR1 SQVTM and CDR2 ANQGSEA. CDR3: CSVQVEETQYF. CDR3 DNA sequence: TGCAGCGTACAGGTCGAAGAGACCCAGTACTTC.

The V call is TRBV7-9, the J call TRBJ2-1; the match to TRBD1 covers 10 bases. The CDR3 consists of 14 residues. With 5 bases clipped from V and 10 bases from J, the junction kept 8 bases outside the gene matches. Germline V gives CDR1 SEHNR, CDR2 FQNEAQ (reference sequence). The CDR3 reads CASSPGQGGKEQFF. For the CDR3, the DNA is TGTGCCAGCAGCCCCGGACAGGGGGGAAAGGAGCAGTTCTTC.